Below are 2 T cell receptor beta chains sequenced from a single sample in a study of blood T cell repertoires in COVID-19 (dated by TCRdb to between 2020 and 2021). Library construction relied on the immunoSEQ multiplex PCR assay. TCRdb holds this immuneACCESS table with in-frame rearrangements only. Some clones are missing; in checked studies, unresolved V genes explain under half, and the rest has no known cause. The table for this sample lists around 26,000 clones; roughly 89% of them were counted only once. The ten largest clones take up about 4.9% of the sample. Sample: peripheral blood. These receptor sequences come from a man in his sixties or seventies with active COVID-19.

This clone was counted a single time. CDR3 sequence (DNA): TGTGCCAGCAGTTACTCTACATCGGCGGGCCAGCCCCAGCATTTT. It yields the protein CASSYSTSAGQPQHF. The V gene is TRBV6-2 or TRBV6-3, the J gene TRBJ1-5; D not certain. Trimming removed 0 bases from V and 7 bases from J, with 13 bases in between. The length of the CDR3 is 15 residues. Germline V gene lookup returns CDR1 MNHEY and CDR2 SVGEGT.

The chain uses TRBV7-6 and TRBJ1-2; no firm D call. CDR1 is SGHVS and CDR2 is FNYEAQ in the germline V gene. V shed 5 bases and J shed 10 bases, with 26 bases lying between them. The CDR3 consists of 16 residues. CDR3 protein: CASSKEASSFPSVYTF. DNA for the CDR3: TGTGCCAGCAGCAAAGAGGCCTCATCCTTCCCTTCCGTCTACACCTTC.